A single sample is the source of the 9 T cell receptor beta chains below, sequenced in a study (dated by TCRdb to about 2016). The receptor library was made with RT-PCR. Sequencing used an Illumina MiSeq. The public reads were reanalyzed by TCRdb: fastp trimming at Q25, MiXCR alignment, in-frame beta chains only. When rows share a CDR3 protein, they turn into one entry using the most common DNA and genes. This sample gives fewer than 800,000 distinct CDR3 sequences in total; about 14% of them show up just once. The ten top clones hold 3% to 4.5% of the sample. The specimen sequenced was memory CD4+ T cells from blood. These receptors were taken from a female donor in good health, serving as a healthy control.

This clonotype was counted many times. This chain connects TRBV10-3 to TRBJ2-2; D is uncertain. The CDR3 contains 13 residues. V lost 0 bases, J lost 6 bases, and 5 bases lay in between. Germline V gene data show CDR1 as ENHRY and CDR2 as SYGVKD. For the CDR3, the DNA is TGTGCCATCAGTGAGTCGCTAGCCGGGGAGCTGTTTTTT. It specifies CAISESLAGELFF.

Only a few counts were recorded for this clonotype. The chain has TRBV7-2 and TRBJ2-7, with D possibly being TRBD2 (6 bases). Trimming removed 3 bases from V and 9 bases from J, with 9 bases in between. The germline V gene has CDR1 SGHTA and CDR2 FQGNSA. CDR3 length: 11 residues. The CDR3 reads CASSFSGGQYF. The DNA of the CDR3 is TGTGCCAGCAGCTTTAGCGGCGGGCAGTACTTC.

The rearrangement links TRBV9 to TRBJ1-2; the D is unclear. The germline CDR1 and CDR2 sequences are SGDLS and YYNGEE. V was trimmed by 6 bases and J by 5 bases, leaving 17 bases between them. The CDR3 runs 14 residues. CDR3 loop: CASTNSGHSYGYTF. The CDR3 region has the DNA TGTGCCAGCACCAATAGCGGGCACTCTTATGGCTACACCTTC.

The table lists this clonotype with many counts. The V gene is TRBV5-1, the J gene TRBJ2-2; D possibly matches TRBD1 or TRBD2 (5 bases each). This CDR3 is 14 amino acids long. Deletions cut 4 bases from V and 3 bases from J, with 10 bases between. CDR1 SGHRS and CDR2 YFSETQ come from the germline V gene. CDR3 amino acids: CASSGTGYTGELFF. The CDR3 DNA reads TGCGCCAGCAGCGGGACGGGGTACACCGGGGAGCTGTTTTTT.

Concerning this clonotype itself: The conserved phenylalanine or tryptophan normally closing the CDR3 is absent here, so this likely arose from a read error. The chain links TRBV20-1 to TRBJ1-5; 9 positions match TRBD1. CDR3 length: 16 amino acids. V lost 3 bases and J lost 3; bases outside the gene matches: 9. CDR1 and CDR2 from the germline V gene are DFQATT and SNEGSKA (reference sequence). In DNA form, the CDR3 reads TGCAGTGCTAGTCGACAGGGGGGGGCCGACAATCAGCCCCAGCATTTA. Protein product: CSASRQGGADNQPQHL.

V usage is TRBV20-1 and J usage is TRBJ2-3, with 8 nucleotides matching TRBD1. CDR1 and CDR2 from the germline V gene are DFQATT and SNEGSKA (reference sequence). Losses at the gene ends were 7 bases for V and 5 bases for J; bases not matched to a gene: 11. The CDR3 is made up of 14 amino acids. The CDR3 is CSVPDRVVKDTQYF. CDR3 bases: TGCAGTGTCCCGGACAGGGTGGTCAAAGATACGCAGTATTTT.

This chain connects TRBV6-5 to TRBJ1-6; TRBD1 agrees at 8 bases. The CDR3 totals 15 residues. Germline V gene lookup returns CDR1 MNHEY and CDR2 SVGAGI. The junction had 8 bases not matched to a gene; V was cut back by 6 bases and J by 7 bases. CDR3 DNA: TGTGCCAGCAGACAGGGACAGGTCGGCAATTCACCCCTCCACTTT. This translates into CASRQGQVGNSPLHF.

This chain links TRBV5-1 with TRBJ2-5; D gene ambiguous. Trimming pared 7 bases from V and 5 bases from J, leaving 18 bases between. The CDR3 runs 14 residues. CDR1 and CDR2 (germline): SGHRS, YFSETQ. The CDR3 is CASGRTDGRETQYF. The DNA of the CDR3 is TGCGCCAGCGGACGGACGGACGGGCGGGAGACCCAGTACTTC.

This clonotype was observed a few times. A read error is likely, as this CDR3 ends without the conserved phenylalanine or tryptophan. The DNA is left out, because the CDR3 cannot be placed on it with certainty; the CDR3 is given as TCRdb lists it. This chain links TRBV4-3 with TRBJ2-7; the DNA was not compared with TRBD2, the D call given in the table. Germline assignment: CDR1 LGHNA and CDR2 YSLEER. Including both end residues, the CDR3 is 9 amino acids long. The CDR3: CASSRGTSG.